This is a list of T cell receptor beta chains from one sample in a study of T cell responses to AZD1222 COVID-19 vaccine. Profiled with immunoSEQ multiplex PCR; TCRdb holds only in-frame clones, not every one. The sample has around 89,000 clones; more than 75% are singletons. Sequencing was performed on peripheral blood, taken on day 0 of AZD1222 vaccination. The receptors originated from an adult in good health. Each CDR3 is given with its conserved first and last residue. A D gene is named only where the DNA matches it firmly.

j_call	d_call	v_call	cdr3_aa
TRBJ2-2	-	TRBV7-3	CASSLGPTGELFF
TRBJ2-7	TRBD2	TRBV28	CASRRGLAVNYEQYF
TRBJ2-1	-	TRBV3-1/TRBV3-2	CASSQGAGSNEQFF
TRBJ2-5	-	TRBV19	CASSIAVQAQETQYF
TRBJ1-2	-	TRBV5-6	CASSLGITGRNGYTF
TRBJ2-7	TRBD1	TRBV6-5	CASSYYRDSYEQYF
TRBJ2-5	-	TRBV3-1/TRBV3-2	CASSPAGQETQYF
TRBJ1-2	-	TRBV20-1	CSASGGIGLTNYGYTF
TRBJ1-4	TRBD1	TRBV28	CASTLRQGDEKLFF
TRBJ1-6	TRBD1	TRBV2	CASRVRTGSNNSPLHF
TRBJ2-7	TRBD1	TRBV18	CASSPIGGYSYEQYF
TRBJ1-1	-	TRBV28	CASSFMGLEAFF
TRBJ2-6	-	TRBV5-1	CASSLAGGATGANVLTF
TRBJ1-6	TRBD1	TRBV5-6	CASSVTHRGQGSPLHF
TRBJ1-3	-	TRBV5-1	CASSRWGGETIYF
TRBJ1-6	-	TRBV30	CALRASSYNSPLHF
TRBJ2-7	-	TRBV5-1	CASSGGSAYEQYF
TRBJ2-7	-	TRBV3-1/TRBV3-2	CASSQGLEDYEQYF
TRBJ1-1	-	TRBV6-6	CASSLSAGRAFF
TRBJ2-1	-	TRBV12-3/TRBV12-4	CASSLYLGNEQFF
TRBJ2-7	TRBD1	TRBV15	CATSRENRGGYEQYF
TRBJ2-2	TRBD1	TRBV5-5	CASSSLEGQVNTGELFF
TRBJ2-7	TRBD2	TRBV2	CASRTTSGGHEQYF
TRBJ1-3	-	TRBV18	CASSPDLGNTIYF
TRBJ2-1	TRBD1	TRBV5-1	CASSYGQGSLMAEQFF
TRBJ2-2	-	TRBV10-3	CAISESGGGNTGELFF
TRBJ1-5	-	TRBV4-2	CASSQAHREGNQPQHF
TRBJ1-2	-	TRBV11-3	CASSLQGRYGYTF
TRBJ2-6	TRBD1	TRBV5-1	CASYGTGMTGANVLTF
TRBJ2-7	TRBD2	TRBV5-6	CASSLGSGIRSYEQYF
TRBJ1-3	TRBD1	TRBV7-9	CASSTGDNTIYF
TRBJ1-4	-	TRBV4-1	CASSTFGSVRSGEKLFF
TRBJ1-2	-	TRBV28	CASRSGNYGYTF
TRBJ2-7	TRBD1	TRBV10-2	CASRTGTGGNEQYF
TRBJ1-4	-	TRBV28	CASIGTWNEKLFF
TRBJ1-1	TRBD1	TRBV18	CASSPETGEGTEAFF
TRBJ2-7	TRBD2	TRBV4-1	CASSQEFGLAGTEQYF
TRBJ2-3	-	TRBV6-1	CASSEILPPSTDTQYF
TRBJ1-2	-	TRBV19	CASSIPAGVDYGYTF
TRBJ2-7	-	TRBV3-1/TRBV3-2	CASSLIGGAYEQYF
TRBJ1-6	-	TRBV3-1/TRBV3-2	CASKDSYNSPLHF
TRBJ1-1	TRBD1	TRBV30	CAWRDRGGTEAFF
TRBJ1-6	TRBD1	TRBV30	CAWHEGASSPLHF
TRBJ2-7	TRBD2	TRBV3-1/TRBV3-2	CASRGGLADAYEQYF
TRBJ2-7	-	TRBV28	CASSSGRGEQYF
TRBJ2-2	TRBD1	TRBV2	CASRTGYTGELFF
TRBJ1-5	TRBD1	TRBV15	CATSRAGTGNQPQHF
TRBJ2-3	-	TRBV6-6	CASSLQSDTQYF
TRBJ2-3	TRBD2	TRBV7-2	CASSPGGSTDTQYF
TRBJ1-2	-	TRBV2	CASSDLEGNYGYTF
TRBJ1-1	-	TRBV11-1	CASSLVTEAFF